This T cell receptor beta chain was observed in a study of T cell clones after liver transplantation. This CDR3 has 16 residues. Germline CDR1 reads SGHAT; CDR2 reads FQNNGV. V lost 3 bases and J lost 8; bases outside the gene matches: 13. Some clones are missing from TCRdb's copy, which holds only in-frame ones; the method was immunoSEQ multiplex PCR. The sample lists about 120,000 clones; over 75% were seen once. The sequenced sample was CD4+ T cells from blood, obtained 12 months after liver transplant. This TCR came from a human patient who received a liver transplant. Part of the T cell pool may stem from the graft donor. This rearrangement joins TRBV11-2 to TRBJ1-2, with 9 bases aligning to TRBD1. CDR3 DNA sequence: TGTGCCAGCAGCTTGAGGACAGGGGCCCTCACTGCCGGCTACACCTTC. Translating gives CASSLRTGALTAGYTF.